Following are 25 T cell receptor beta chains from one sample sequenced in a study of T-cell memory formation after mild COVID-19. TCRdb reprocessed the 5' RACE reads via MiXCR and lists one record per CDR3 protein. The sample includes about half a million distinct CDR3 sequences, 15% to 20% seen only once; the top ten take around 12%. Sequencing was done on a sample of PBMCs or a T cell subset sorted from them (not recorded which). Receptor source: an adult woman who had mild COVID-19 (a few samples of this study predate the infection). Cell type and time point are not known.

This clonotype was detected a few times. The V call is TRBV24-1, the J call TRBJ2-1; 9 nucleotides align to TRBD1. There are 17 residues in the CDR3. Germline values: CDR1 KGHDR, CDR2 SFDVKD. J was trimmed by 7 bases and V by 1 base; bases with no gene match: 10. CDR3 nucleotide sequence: TGTGCCACCAGTGATTTTGTGGGACAGGGCGGAGGGAATGAGCAGTTCTTC. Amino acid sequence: CATSDFVGQGGGNEQFF.

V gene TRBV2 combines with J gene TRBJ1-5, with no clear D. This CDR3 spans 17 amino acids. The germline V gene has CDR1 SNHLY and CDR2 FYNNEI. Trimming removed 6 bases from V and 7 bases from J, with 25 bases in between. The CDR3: CASSMGKTSLTGQPQHF. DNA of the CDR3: TGTGCCAGCAGCATGGGCAAGACTTCGCTGACTGGGCAGCCCCAGCATTTT. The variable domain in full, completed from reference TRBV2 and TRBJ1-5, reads EPEVTQTPSHQVTQMGQEVILRCVPISNHLYFYWYRQILGQKVEFLVSFYNNEISEKSEIFDDQFSVERPDGSNFTLKIRSTKLEDSAMYFCASSMGKTSLTGQPQHFGDGTRLSIL.

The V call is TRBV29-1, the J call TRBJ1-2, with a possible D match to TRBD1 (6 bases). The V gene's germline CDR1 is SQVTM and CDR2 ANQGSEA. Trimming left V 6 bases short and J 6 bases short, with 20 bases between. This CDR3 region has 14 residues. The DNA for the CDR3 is TGCAGCGTGGCTATGGGGGGCGATGTTGATGGCTACACCTTC. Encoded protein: CSVAMGGDVDGYTF. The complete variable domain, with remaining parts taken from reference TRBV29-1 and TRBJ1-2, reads SAVISQKPSRDICQRGTSLTIQCQVDSQVTMMFWYRQQPGQSLTLIATANQGSEATYESGFVIDKFPISRPNLTFSTLTVSNMSPEDSSIYLCSVAMGGDVDGYTFGSGTRLTVV.

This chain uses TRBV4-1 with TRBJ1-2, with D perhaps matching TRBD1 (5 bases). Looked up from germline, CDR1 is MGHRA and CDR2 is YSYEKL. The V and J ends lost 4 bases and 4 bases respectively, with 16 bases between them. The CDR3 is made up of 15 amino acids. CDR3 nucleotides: TGCGCCAGCAGCCGGGCGCAGGGACCTATCTATGGCTACACCTTC. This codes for CASSRAQGPIYGYTF.

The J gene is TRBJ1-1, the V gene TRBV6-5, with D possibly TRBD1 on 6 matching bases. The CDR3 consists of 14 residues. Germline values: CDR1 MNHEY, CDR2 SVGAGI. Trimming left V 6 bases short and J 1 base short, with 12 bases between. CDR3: CASRTGTSNTEAFF. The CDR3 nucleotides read TGTGCCAGCAGGACCGGGACATCGAACACTGAAGCTTTCTTT.

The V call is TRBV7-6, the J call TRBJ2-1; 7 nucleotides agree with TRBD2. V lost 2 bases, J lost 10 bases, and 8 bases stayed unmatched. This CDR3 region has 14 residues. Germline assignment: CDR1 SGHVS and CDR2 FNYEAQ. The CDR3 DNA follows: TGTGCCAGCAGCTTAAGCACCAAGGGACTAGAGCAGTTCTTC. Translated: CASSLSTKGLEQFF.

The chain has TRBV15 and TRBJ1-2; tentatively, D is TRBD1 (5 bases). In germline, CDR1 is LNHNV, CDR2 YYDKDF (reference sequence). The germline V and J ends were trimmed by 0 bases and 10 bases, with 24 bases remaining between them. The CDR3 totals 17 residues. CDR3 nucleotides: TGTGCCACCAGCAGAGAGTCGTTCGGGGGTTCCCACCCCGCCTACACCTTC. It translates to CATSRESFGGSHPAYTF. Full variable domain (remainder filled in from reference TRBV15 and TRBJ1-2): DAMVIQNPRYQVTQFGKPVTLSCSQTLNHNVMYWYQQKSSQAPKLLFHYYDKDFNNEADTPDNFQSRRPNTSFCFLDIRSPGLGDTAMYLCATSRESFGGSHPAYTFGSGTRLTVV.

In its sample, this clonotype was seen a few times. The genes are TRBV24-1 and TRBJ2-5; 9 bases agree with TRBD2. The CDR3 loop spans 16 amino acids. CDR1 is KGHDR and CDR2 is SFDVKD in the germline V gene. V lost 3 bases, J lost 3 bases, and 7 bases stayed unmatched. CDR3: CATSDAGGPLKETQYF. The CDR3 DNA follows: TGTGCCACCAGTGATGCGGGAGGGCCCCTTAAAGAGACCCAGTACTTC.

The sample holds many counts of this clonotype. The CDR3 sequence: CSAGQGGNTEAFF. DNA for the CDR3: TGCAGTGCCGGACAGGGGGGGAACACTGAAGCTTTCTTT. The chain carries TRBV20-1 and TRBJ1-1; the match to TRBD1 covers 10 bases. With 6 bases clipped from V and 1 base from J, the junction kept 2 bases outside the gene matches. This CDR3 comprises 13 residues. Germline loops: CDR1 DFQATT, CDR2 SNEGSKA (reference sequence).

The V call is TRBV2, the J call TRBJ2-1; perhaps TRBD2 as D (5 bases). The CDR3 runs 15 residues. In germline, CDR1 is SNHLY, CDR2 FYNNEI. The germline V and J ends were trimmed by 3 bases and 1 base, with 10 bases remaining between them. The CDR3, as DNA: TGTGCCAGCAGTGAGGACGGGGTGTCCTACAATGAGCAGTTCTTC. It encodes CASSEDGVSYNEQFF.

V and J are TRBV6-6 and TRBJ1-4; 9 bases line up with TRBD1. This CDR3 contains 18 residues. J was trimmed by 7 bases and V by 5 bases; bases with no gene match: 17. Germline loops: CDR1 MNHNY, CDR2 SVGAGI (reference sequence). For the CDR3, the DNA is TGTGCCAGCAGTGACCTCGTCCCGGGACAGGGCGTTAGTGAAAAACTGTTTTTT. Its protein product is CASSDLVPGQGVSEKLFF.

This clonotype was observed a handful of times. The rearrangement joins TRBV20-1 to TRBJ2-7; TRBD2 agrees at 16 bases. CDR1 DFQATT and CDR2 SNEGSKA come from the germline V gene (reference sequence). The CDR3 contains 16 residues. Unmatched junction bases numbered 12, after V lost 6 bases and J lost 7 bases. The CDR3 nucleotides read TGCAGTGCCGTGGGGACTAGCGGGAGGGCCTCGGGGGAGCAGTACTTC. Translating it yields CSAVGTSGRASGEQYF.

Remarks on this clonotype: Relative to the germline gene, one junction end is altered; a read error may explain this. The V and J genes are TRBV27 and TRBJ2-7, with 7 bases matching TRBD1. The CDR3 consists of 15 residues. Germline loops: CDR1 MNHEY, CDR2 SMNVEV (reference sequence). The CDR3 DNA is TGCACCAGCAGTTTATCGGGACAGCGCTCCTACGAGCAGTACTTC. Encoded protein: CTSSLSGQRSYEQYF.

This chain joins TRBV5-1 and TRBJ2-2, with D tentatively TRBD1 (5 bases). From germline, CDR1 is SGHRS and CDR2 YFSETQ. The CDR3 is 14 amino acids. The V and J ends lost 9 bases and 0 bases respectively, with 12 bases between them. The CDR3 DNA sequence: TGCGCCATCAGGGTGGCACCGAACACCGGGGAGCTGTTTTTT. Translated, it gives CAIRVAPNTGELFF.

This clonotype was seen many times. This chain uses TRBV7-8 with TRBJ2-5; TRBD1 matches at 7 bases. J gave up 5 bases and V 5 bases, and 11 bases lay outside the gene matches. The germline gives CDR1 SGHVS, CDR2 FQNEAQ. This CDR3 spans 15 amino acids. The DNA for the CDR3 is TGTGCCAGCAGCACCTGGACAGGAGGTGTGGAGACCCAGTACTTC. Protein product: CASSTWTGGVETQYF.

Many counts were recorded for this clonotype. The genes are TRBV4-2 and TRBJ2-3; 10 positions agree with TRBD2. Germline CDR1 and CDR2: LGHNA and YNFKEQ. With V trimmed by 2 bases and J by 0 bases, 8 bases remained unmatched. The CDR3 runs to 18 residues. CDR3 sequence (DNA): TGTGCCAGCAGCCAAACTAGCGGGGCGCTTCCTAGCACAGATACGCAGTATTTT. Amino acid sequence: CASSQTSGALPSTDTQYF.

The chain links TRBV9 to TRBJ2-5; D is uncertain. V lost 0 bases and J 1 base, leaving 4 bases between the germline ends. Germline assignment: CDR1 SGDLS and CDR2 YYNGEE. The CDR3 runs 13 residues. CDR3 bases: TGTGCCAGCAGCGTAGGCCCCCAAGAGACCCAGTACTTC. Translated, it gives CASSVGPQETQYF. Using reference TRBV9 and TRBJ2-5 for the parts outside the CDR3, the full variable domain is DSGVTQTPKHLITATGQRVTLRCSPRSGDLSVYWYQQSLDQGLQFLIQYYNGEERAKGNILERFSAQQFPDLHSELNLSSLELGDSALYFCASSVGPQETQYFGPGTRLLVL.

The CDR3 loop reads CSARGPRVPGYTF. DNA of the CDR3: TGCAGTGCTAGAGGCCCCAGGGTCCCTGGCTACACCTTC. V and J are TRBV20-1 and TRBJ1-2; possibly TRBD1 for D (5 bases). Trimming shortened V by 1 base and J by 7 bases, and 13 bases separated the two germline ends. The CDR3 consists of 13 residues. Germline V gene sequence: CDR1 DFQATT, CDR2 SNEGSKA (reference sequence).

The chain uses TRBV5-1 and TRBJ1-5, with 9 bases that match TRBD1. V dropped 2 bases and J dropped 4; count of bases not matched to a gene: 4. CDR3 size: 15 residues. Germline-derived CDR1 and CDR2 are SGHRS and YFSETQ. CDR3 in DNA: TGCGCCAGCAGCTTTGGGACAGGGAGGAATCAGCCCCAGCATTTT. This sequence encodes CASSFGTGRNQPQHF.

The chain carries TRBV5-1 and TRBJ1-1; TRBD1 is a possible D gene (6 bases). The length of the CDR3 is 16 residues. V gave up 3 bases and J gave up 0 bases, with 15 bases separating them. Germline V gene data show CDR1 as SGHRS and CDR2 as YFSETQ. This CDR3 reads CASSSSTGLMNTEAFF. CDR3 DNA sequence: TGCGCCAGCAGCTCAAGCACAGGGCTGATGAACACTGAAGCTTTCTTT.

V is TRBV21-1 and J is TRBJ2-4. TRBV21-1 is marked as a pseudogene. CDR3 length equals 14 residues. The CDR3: CASSGTRQENIQYF. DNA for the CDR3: TGTGCCAGCAGCGGCACACGACAAGAAAACATTCAGTACTTC.

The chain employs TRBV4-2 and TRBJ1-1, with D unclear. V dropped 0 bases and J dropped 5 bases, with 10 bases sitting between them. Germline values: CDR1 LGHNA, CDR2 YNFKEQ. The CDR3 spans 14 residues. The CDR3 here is CASSQEGWRTEAFF. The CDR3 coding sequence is TGTGCCAGCAGCCAAGAAGGTTGGCGGACTGAAGCTTTCTTT.

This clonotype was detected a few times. The CDR3 reads CASSDSAGAHNEQFF. The CDR3 nucleotides read TGCGCCAGCAGTGACTCAGCGGGGGCCCACAATGAGCAGTTCTTC. The chain uses TRBV10-2 and TRBJ2-1; 8 bases align to TRBD2. The germline V gene encodes CDR1 WSHSY and CDR2 SAAADI. V lost 3 bases to trimming and J lost 5 bases; unmatched junction nucleotides: 6. The CDR3 length is 15 residues.

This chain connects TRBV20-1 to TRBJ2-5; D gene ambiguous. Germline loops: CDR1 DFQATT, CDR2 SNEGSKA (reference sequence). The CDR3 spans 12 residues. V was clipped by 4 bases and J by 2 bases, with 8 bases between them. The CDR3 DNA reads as TGCAGTGCTACCTCGTGGCAAGAGACCCAGTACTTC. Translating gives CSATSWQETQYF.

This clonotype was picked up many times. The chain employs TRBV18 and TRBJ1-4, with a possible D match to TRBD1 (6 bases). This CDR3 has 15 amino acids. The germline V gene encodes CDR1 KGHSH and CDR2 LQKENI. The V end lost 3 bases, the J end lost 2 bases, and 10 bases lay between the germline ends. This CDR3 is CASSPRQETNEKLFF. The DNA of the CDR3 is TGTGCCAGCTCACCCCGACAGGAGACTAATGAAAAACTGTTTTTT.